Listed below are T cell receptor beta chains from one sample, sequenced in a study of OX40 agonist ivuxolimab in advanced cancers. The repertoire was sequenced with immunoSEQ multiplex PCR; TCRdb's copy has only in-frame clones and lacks some. Of 20,000 or so clones in the sample, about 80% were seen once. The material was CD4+ or CD8+ T cells sorted from blood, obtained in a trial of the OX40 agonist ivuxolimab. The receptor source for this set is an adult with an advanced solid tumor such as melanoma, head and neck, liver or kidney cancer. Each CDR3 is given with its conserved first and last residue. A D gene is named only where the DNA matches it firmly. Some rows mark clone size as missing; the rest say once, few, many or name a class of expanded clone.

D gene: NA; J gene: TRBJ2-5; clone size: NA; V gene: TRBV29-1; CDR3 DNA: TGCAGCGCAGGGGACTCTAAAGAGACCCAGTACTTC; CDR3 protein: CSAGDSKETQYF
D gene: TRBD1; J gene: TRBJ2-3; clone size: NA; V gene: TRBV19; CDR3 DNA: TGTGCCAGTAGGGGACAGACCGTGAATACGCAGTATTTT; CDR3 protein: CASRGQTVNTQYF
D gene: TRBD2; J gene: TRBJ2-2; clone size: NA; V gene: TRBV4-2; CDR3 DNA: TGTGCCAGCAGCCGCGGGACTAGCGGGGGAGTCACCGGGGAGCTGTTTTTT; CDR3 protein: CASSRGTSGGVTGELFF
D gene: NA; J gene: TRBJ1-5; clone size: NA; V gene: TRBV27; CDR3 DNA: TGTGCCAGCAGTTCAGGGGTGGGCAATCAGCCCCAGCATTTT; CDR3 protein: CASSSGVGNQPQHF
D gene: NA; J gene: TRBJ1-1; clone size: NA; V gene: TRBV11-2; CDR3 DNA: TGTGCCAGCAGCTTAGTTTCTTTGGAAGCTTTCTTT; CDR3 protein: CASSLVSLEAFF
D gene: TRBD1; J gene: TRBJ2-1; clone size: NA; V gene: TRBV30; CDR3 DNA: TGTGCCTGGACAGACAGGGGACGGAACAATGAGCAGTTCTTC; CDR3 protein: CAWTDRGRNNEQFF
D gene: NA; J gene: TRBJ1-4; clone size: NA; V gene: TRBV12-1; CDR3 DNA: TGTGCCAGCAGCATCGCCGGACCTTGCACAAGGGCAACTAATGAAAAACTGTTTTTT; CDR3 protein: CASSIAGPCTRATNEKLFF
D gene: NA; J gene: TRBJ2-1; clone size: NA; V gene: TRBV19; CDR3 DNA: TGTGCCAGTAGTATAGCGGGGGGCCTCTACAATGAGCAGTTCTTC; CDR3 protein: CASSIAGGLYNEQFF
D gene: NA; J gene: TRBJ2-7; clone size: few; V gene: TRBV6-6; CDR3 DNA: TGTGCCAGCAGTTCTCAGGGGCCCAACGAGCAGTACTTC; CDR3 protein: CASSSQGPNEQYF
D gene: TRBD1; J gene: TRBJ2-7; clone size: NA; V gene: TRBV30; CDR3 DNA: TGTGCCTGGGGGACAGGGGACGAGCAGTACTTC; CDR3 protein: CAWGTGDEQYF
D gene: NA; J gene: TRBJ1-3; clone size: NA; V gene: TRBV7-3; CDR3 DNA: TGTGCCAGCAGCTTAGATAACTCTGGAAACACCATATATTTT; CDR3 protein: CASSLDNSGNTIYF
D gene: TRBD1; J gene: TRBJ1-4; clone size: NA; V gene: TRBV25-1; CDR3 DNA: TGTGCCAGCAGTGAGGGACAGGGTTATGAAAAACTGTTTTTT; CDR3 protein: CASSEGQGYEKLFF
D gene: NA; J gene: TRBJ2-7; clone size: NA; V gene: TRBV7-2; CDR3 DNA: TGTGCCAGCAGCCAGGCCTACGAGCAGTACTTC; CDR3 protein: CASSQAYEQYF
D gene: NA; J gene: TRBJ2-7; clone size: few; V gene: TRBV6-1; CDR3 DNA: TGTGCCAGCATCCCTAGTTTCTACGAGCAGTACTTC; CDR3 protein: CASIPSFYEQYF
D gene: TRBD2; J gene: TRBJ2-7; clone size: NA; V gene: TRBV7-2; CDR3 DNA: TGTGCCAGCAGCTTTAGCGGGACGGCCTACGAGCAGTACTTC; CDR3 protein: CASSFSGTAYEQYF
D gene: NA; J gene: TRBJ2-1; clone size: NA; V gene: TRBV13; CDR3 DNA: TGTGCCAGCAGCTTAGAGGGGGTGTACAATGAGCAGTTCTTC; CDR3 protein: CASSLEGVYNEQFF
D gene: NA; J gene: TRBJ1-2; clone size: NA; V gene: TRBV19; CDR3 DNA: TGTGCCAGTACCCTAACGTCGGGGGGGAACTATGGCTACACCTTC; CDR3 protein: CASTLTSGGNYGYTF
D gene: NA; J gene: TRBJ2-5; clone size: NA; V gene: TRBV9; CDR3 DNA: TGTGCCAGCAGCCCTTACGCGAACAGGGCTGAAGAGACCCAGTACTTC; CDR3 protein: CASSPYANRAEETQYF
D gene: NA; J gene: TRBJ1-2; clone size: NA; V gene: TRBV30; CDR3 DNA: TGTGCCTGGAGTGTTGGATTGAGTAGGTACACCTTC; CDR3 protein: CAWSVGLSRYTF
D gene: TRBD1; J gene: TRBJ2-4; clone size: NA; V gene: TRBV28; CDR3 DNA: TGTGCCAGCAGGGGACAGGGTGGTCACAAAAACATTCAGTACTTC; CDR3 protein: CASRGQGGHKNIQYF
D gene: NA; J gene: TRBJ1-1; clone size: NA; V gene: TRBV2; CDR3 DNA: TGTGCCAGCAGTGGGACATTCCCGCAGGCTGAAGCTTTCTTT; CDR3 protein: CASSGTFPQAEAFF
D gene: NA; J gene: TRBJ2-3; clone size: NA; V gene: TRBV30; CDR3 DNA: TGTGCCTGGACCCCCGGCGGTCCAGGGCAGTATTTT; CDR3 protein: CAWTPGGPGQYF
D gene: TRBD1; J gene: TRBJ2-3; clone size: NA; V gene: TRBV15; CDR3 DNA: TGTGCCACCGAGCGACAGGGGGCCTCAGATACGCAGTATTTT; CDR3 protein: CATERQGASDTQYF
D gene: NA; J gene: TRBJ2-7; clone size: few; V gene: TRBV6-1; CDR3 DNA: TGTGCCGTTCGGGACACCGCCTACGAGCAGTACTTC; CDR3 protein: CAVRDTAYEQYF
D gene: NA; J gene: TRBJ2-7; clone size: NA; V gene: TRBV28; CDR3 DNA: TGTGCCAGCAATGACAGAGGCTACGAGCAGTACTTC; CDR3 protein: CASNDRGYEQYF
D gene: NA; J gene: TRBJ1-2; clone size: NA; V gene: TRBV6-5; CDR3 DNA: TGTGCGACCGTGGGTGGAGATAACTATGGCTACACCTTC; CDR3 protein: CATVGGDNYGYTF
D gene: NA; J gene: TRBJ2-5; clone size: once; V gene: TRBV13; CDR3 DNA: TGTGCCAGCAGTTTCTCTCAGGGGGGAGAGACCCAGTACTTC; CDR3 protein: CASSFSQGGETQYF
D gene: NA; J gene: TRBJ2-3; clone size: NA; V gene: TRBV27; CDR3 DNA: TGTGCCAGCAGCCGGGGGCCGACTCTAGGCACAGATACGCAGTATTTT; CDR3 protein: CASSRGPTLGTDTQYF
D gene: TRBD2; J gene: TRBJ2-4; clone size: NA; V gene: TRBV29-1; CDR3 DNA: TGCAGCGTTGAAGATCCTGTAGCGGGATTAGCCAAAAACATTCAGTACTTC; CDR3 protein: CSVEDPVAGLAKNIQYF
D gene: TRBD1; J gene: TRBJ1-1; clone size: NA; V gene: TRBV7-9; CDR3 DNA: TGTGCCAGCAGCCCGTACAGGGGCGGGGGAGTAGACACTGAAGCTTTCTTT; CDR3 protein: CASSPYRGGGVDTEAFF
D gene: NA; J gene: TRBJ2-3; clone size: NA; V gene: TRBV4-1; CDR3 DNA: TGCGCCAGCAGCCAAGATCCACTAGAAGGGACAGATACGCAGTATTTT; CDR3 protein: CASSQDPLEGTDTQYF
D gene: NA; J gene: TRBJ2-7; clone size: NA; V gene: TRBV6-1; CDR3 DNA: TGTGCCAGCAGCTCTCTATACGAGCAGTACTTC; CDR3 protein: CASSSLYEQYF
D gene: TRBD2; J gene: TRBJ2-5; clone size: NA; V gene: TRBV10-2; CDR3 DNA: TGCGCCAGCGGAGCGGGGGACTATTCGGAGACCCAGTACTTC; CDR3 protein: CASGAGDYSETQYF
D gene: NA; J gene: TRBJ1-1; clone size: NA; V gene: TRBV19; CDR3 DNA: TGTGCCAGTAGTATAAAATCTTACATGAACACTGAAGCTTTCTTT; CDR3 protein: CASSIKSYMNTEAFF
D gene: NA; J gene: TRBJ2-2; clone size: NA; V gene: TRBV5-1; CDR3 DNA: TGCGCCAGCGAGGCAGGGCGAAACACCGGGGAGCTGTTTTTT; CDR3 protein: CASEAGRNTGELFF
D gene: NA; J gene: TRBJ2-2; clone size: NA; V gene: TRBV9; CDR3 DNA: TGTGCCAGCAGCGTAGCTAATCGCGTAGTGCAGACCGGGGAGCTGTTTTTT; CDR3 protein: CASSVANRVVQTGELFF
D gene: TRBD1; J gene: TRBJ2-5; clone size: NA; V gene: TRBV19; CDR3 DNA: TGTGCCAGCGAACCAACAGGGGGCCAAGAGACCCAGTACTTC; CDR3 protein: CASEPTGGQETQYF
D gene: TRBD1; J gene: TRBJ1-2; clone size: NA; V gene: TRBV9; CDR3 DNA: TGTGCCAGCAGCGCTCAAGCCGGGACAGGACTATTCTATGGCTACACCTTC; CDR3 protein: CASSAQAGTGLFYGYTF
D gene: NA; J gene: TRBJ1-6; clone size: NA; V gene: TRBV13; CDR3 DNA: TGTGCCAGCAGTGGGGGGGACATCTATTCACCCCTCCACTTT; CDR3 protein: CASSGGDIYSPLHF
D gene: NA; J gene: TRBJ2-2; clone size: NA; V gene: TRBV9; CDR3 DNA: TGTGCCAGCAGCGTGGAGACAGGCGGTACCGGGGAGCTGTTTTTT; CDR3 protein: CASSVETGGTGELFF
D gene: NA; J gene: TRBJ2-1; clone size: NA; V gene: TRBV7-9; CDR3 DNA: TGTGCCAGCAGCTTAAACCACAGGGAGGATGAGCAGTTCTTC; CDR3 protein: CASSLNHREDEQFF
D gene: TRBD1; J gene: TRBJ2-1; clone size: NA; V gene: TRBV27; CDR3 DNA: TGTGCCAGCAGTCTACAGGGGGCGGCGGTTTTCGGGGCGGACAATGAGCAGTTCTTC; CDR3 protein: CASSLQGAAVFGADNEQFF
D gene: NA; J gene: TRBJ1-1; clone size: NA; V gene: TRBV4-2; CDR3 DNA: TGTGCCAGCAGCACCGGGACGGCCGGCGCTGAAGCTTTCTTT; CDR3 protein: CASSTGTAGAEAFF
D gene: TRBD1; J gene: TRBJ1-2; clone size: NA; V gene: TRBV28; CDR3 DNA: TGTGCCAGCAGTTTAATGGGAGGGGGCCGGGGTTATGGCTACACCTTC; CDR3 protein: CASSLMGGGRGYGYTF
D gene: NA; J gene: TRBJ2-7; clone size: NA; V gene: TRBV27; CDR3 DNA: TGTGCCAGCAGTTCCCCCCCCATATCCTACGAGCAGTACTTC; CDR3 protein: CASSSPPISYEQYF